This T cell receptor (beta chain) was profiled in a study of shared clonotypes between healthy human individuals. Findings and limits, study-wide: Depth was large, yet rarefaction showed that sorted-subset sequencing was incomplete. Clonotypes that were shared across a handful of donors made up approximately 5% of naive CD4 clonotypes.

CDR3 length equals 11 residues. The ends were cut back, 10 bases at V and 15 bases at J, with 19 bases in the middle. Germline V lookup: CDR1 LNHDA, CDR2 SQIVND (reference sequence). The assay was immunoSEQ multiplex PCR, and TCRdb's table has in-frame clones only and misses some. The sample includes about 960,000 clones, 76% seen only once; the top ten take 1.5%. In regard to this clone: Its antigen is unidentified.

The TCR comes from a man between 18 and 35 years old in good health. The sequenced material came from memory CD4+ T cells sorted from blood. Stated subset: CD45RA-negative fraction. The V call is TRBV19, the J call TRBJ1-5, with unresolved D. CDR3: CATSFRKRPHF. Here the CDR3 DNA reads TGTGCCACTTCTTTTCGCAAAAGGCCGCATTTT. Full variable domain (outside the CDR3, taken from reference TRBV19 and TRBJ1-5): DGGITQSPKYLFRKEGQNVTLSCEQNLNHDAMYWYRQDPGQGLRLIYYSQIVNDFQKGDIAEGYSVSREKKESFPLTVTSAQKNPTAFYLCATSFRKRPHFGDGTRLSIL.